The rows below give T cell receptor beta chains drawn from one sample of a study of early T cells in non-severe SARS-CoV-2 infection. TCRdb re-called the 5' RACE reads with MiXCR, one entry per CDR3 protein. This sample yields approximately 76,000 distinct CDR3 sequences, of which roughly an eighth are seen a single time; about 2.7% belongs to the top ten. The specimen was whole blood. The receptors originated from an adult who was a healthcare worker with PCR-confirmed SARS-CoV-2 infection or an uninfected control (not recorded which). Each CDR3 is given with its conserved first and last residue. The D gene is left open where the match is weak. The size field is filled for only some rows; it gives once, few, many or a size class.

few | TRBJ2-1 | TRBD2 | TRBV7-6 | TGTGCCAGCAGCTTAGGGACTAGCGGGAGCAACAATGAGCAGTTCTTC | CASSLGTSGSNNEQFF
NA | TRBJ1-1 | TRBD1 | TRBV20-1 | TGCAGTGCCTGGACAGGGGAAACTGAAGCTTTCTTT | CSAWTGETEAFF
few | TRBJ1-2 | NA | TRBV6-6 | TGTGCCGGATCGACAGGCTCCTATGGCTACACCTTC | CAGSTGSYGYTF
many | TRBJ2-7 | TRBD1 | TRBV18 | TGTGCCAGCTCACCAATAGGGGGCAACTACGAGCAGTACTTC | CASSPIGGNYEQYF
few | TRBJ2-3 | NA | TRBV20-1 | TGCAGTGCTCGTGGGACAAGCACAGATACGCAGTATTTT | CSARGTSTDTQYF
many | TRBJ1-2 | TRBD1 | TRBV12-3/TRBV12-4 | TGTGCCAGCAGTTCGACAGGGTCTCCCTATGGCTACACCTTC | CASSSTGSPYGYTF
once | TRBJ2-7 | NA | TRBV5-5 | TGTGCCAGCAGCTCATCCTCCGGGACTTTCCTGTACTTC | CASSSSSGTFLYF
few | TRBJ2-7 | NA | TRBV28 | TGTGCCACCGGACGATACGAGCAGTACTTC | CATGRYEQYF
many | TRBJ1-2 | TRBD1 | TRBV6-5 | TGTGCCAGCAGTTCTCCTTCCACAGGGGGTTCGAACTATGGCTACACCTTC | CASSSPSTGGSNYGYTF
many | TRBJ1-2 | NA | TRBV18 | TGTGCCAGCTCACCTGATGGGGTCAGTGGCTACACCTTC | CASSPDGVSGYTF
many | TRBJ2-3 | NA | TRBV5-4 | TGTGCCAGCAGCTTGTATCGGGAGCCGATGCAGTATTTT | CASSLYREPMQYF
many | TRBJ1-4 | NA | TRBV28 | TGTGCCAGCAGTCGAACCGGGACGGCCGTAAAAAAACTGTTTTTT | CASSRTGTAVKKLFF
NA | TRBJ2-7 | NA | TRBV29-1 | TGCAGCGTTGGAGACGGGTCTACAACCTACGAGCAGTACTTC | CSVGDGSTTYEQYF
many | TRBJ2-1 | NA | TRBV9 | TGTGCCAGCAGCGTAGATGCCTCCTACAATGAGCAGTTCTTC | CASSVDASYNEQFF
many | TRBJ1-3 | NA | TRBV18 | TGTGCCAGCTCACCCGTATCGCTCTCTGGAAACACCATATATTTT | CASSPVSLSGNTIYF
few | TRBJ1-2 | NA | TRBV9 | TGTGCCAGCAGCGCACAGGGCTATGGCTACACCTTC | CASSAQGYGYTF
many | TRBJ2-5 | NA | TRBV5-1 | TGCGCCAGCAGAAGGGCTGACCCCCAAGAGACCCAGTACTTC | CASRRADPQETQYF
NA | TRBJ2-7 | NA | TRBV30 | TGTGCCTGGGGGGGGAACTCCTACGAGCAGTACTTC | CAWGGNSYEQYF
NA | TRBJ2-7 | NA | TRBV12-3/TRBV12-4 | TGTGCCAGCAGTACCGGGGGCCGCTACGAGCAGTACTTC | CASSTGGRYEQYF
NA | TRBJ1-3 | NA | TRBV5-5 | TGTGCCAGCAGCCGGGGGACGAACGGAAACACCATATATTTT | CASSRGTNGNTIYF
few | TRBJ2-5 | TRBD2 | TRBV20-1 | TGCAGTGCTAGGCCCACTAGCGGGAGAGCGGAGACCCAGTACTTC | CSARPTSGRAETQYF
many | TRBJ1-4 | NA | TRBV5-6 | TGTGCCAGCAGCTTAGGACCGCTTGCAACTAATGAAAAACTGTTTTTT | CASSLGPLATNEKLFF
many | TRBJ2-7 | NA | TRBV7-8 | TGTGCCAGCAGCTTAGGTCAGGTCTACGAGCAGTACTTC | CASSLGQVYEQYF
few | TRBJ2-7 | NA | TRBV18 | TGTGCCAGCTCACCTACGAACTACGAGCAGTACTTC | CASSPTNYEQYF
few | TRBJ1-5 | NA | TRBV5-1 | TGCGCCAGCAGCCCTAACGGGAATAGCAATCAGCCCCAGCATTTT | CASSPNGNSNQPQHF
NA | TRBJ1-6 | NA | TRBV9 | TGTGCCAGCAGCGTACAGGAGTTATCACCCCTCCACTTT | CASSVQELSPLHF
many | TRBJ1-2 | NA | TRBV29-1 | TGCAGCGTTGAAGGCCAAGATGGCTACACCTTC | CSVEGQDGYTF
many | TRBJ2-2 | NA | TRBV29-1 | TGCAGCGTGGGGGGACAAATGAACACCGGGGAGCTGTTTTTT | CSVGGQMNTGELFF
NA | TRBJ1-5 | NA | TRBV6-6 | TGTGCCAGCAGTCACAGAGACAGCAGCAATCAGCCCCAGCATTTT | CASSHRDSSNQPQHF
NA | TRBJ1-2 | TRBD1 | TRBV20-1 | TGCAGTGCTTTAGGGGGCGCTTCCTATGGCTACACCTTC | CSALGGASYGYTF
NA | TRBJ2-7 | NA | TRBV7-9 | TGTGCCAGCAGCTTAGCGGCCTTAGGGGAAAAGTACTTC | CASSLAALGEKYF
many | TRBJ2-4 | NA | TRBV25-1 | TGTGCCAGCAGTGAAGGCGGCACCGATCTAGCCAAAAACATTCAGTACTTC | CASSEGGTDLAKNIQYF
NA | TRBJ2-5 | TRBD1 | TRBV5-4 | TGTGCCAGCAGCTTTGGACAGGGCCTGATCGAGACCCAGTACTTC | CASSFGQGLIETQYF
once | TRBJ2-1 | NA | TRBV29-1 | TGCAGCGTTCCCTATCCCCCGTCGTACAATGAGCAGTTCTTC | CSVPYPPSYNEQFF
many | TRBJ2-3 | NA | TRBV7-6 | TGTGCCAGCAGCTTATTCCCCCCGGCGAGCGGCACAGATACGCAGTATTTT | CASSLFPPASGTDTQYF
few | TRBJ2-1 | TRBD1 | TRBV7-3 | TGTGCCAGCAGCTTATTTAAGGGGGCAGATGAGCAGTTCTTC | CASSLFKGADEQFF
many | TRBJ2-1 | TRBD2 | TRBV7-9 | TGTGCCAGCAGCTTGAGACTAGCAAGACGGGGGAAGCCCTACAATGAGCAGTTCTTC | CASSLRLARRGKPYNEQFF
few | TRBJ1-6 | TRBD1 | TRBV28 | TGTGCCAGCAGTTCAGGGACAGCAAATTCACCCCTCCACTTT | CASSSGTANSPLHF
few | TRBJ2-6 | NA | TRBV10-3 | TGTGCCATCTCGAGGGGCCCATCGAACGTCCTGACTTTC | CAISRGPSNVLTF
many | TRBJ2-2 | NA | TRBV7-9 | TGTGCCAGCAGCTTACTGGGGACCGGCGGGGAGCTGTTTTTT | CASSLLGTGGELFF
many | TRBJ2-5 | NA | TRBV2 | TGTGCCAGCAGTGTTGGGACCCAGTACTTC | CASSVGTQYF
few | TRBJ2-3 | NA | TRBV5-1 | TGCGCCAGCAGCTTGGGACATAGCACAGATACGCAGTATTTT | CASSLGHSTDTQYF
NA | TRBJ1-6 | NA | TRBV6-5 | TGTGCCAGCAGGGACGCTAATTCACCCCTCCACTTT | CASRDANSPLHF
many | TRBJ1-2 | TRBD1 | TRBV29-1 | TGCAGCGTTTGGGGACAGGGGCCGTATGGCTACACCTTC | CSVWGQGPYGYTF
many | TRBJ2-2 | NA | TRBV5-4 | TGTGCCAGCAGCTTGGGCCTTAAGGCCGTCGGGGAGCTGTTTTTT | CASSLGLKAVGELFF
few | TRBJ1-1 | NA | TRBV6-5 | TGTGCCAGCAGTTCACACGCGAACACTGAAGCTTTCTTT | CASSSHANTEAFF
few | TRBJ1-1 | NA | TRBV12-3/TRBV12-4 | TGTGCCAGCAGTCCCACCTGGCCAAACACTGAAGCTTTCTTT | CASSPTWPNTEAFF
many | TRBJ2-3 | TRBD2 | TRBV18 | TGTGCCAGCTCCCCCAGCGGGGCTAGCACAGATACGCAGTATTTT | CASSPSGASTDTQYF
NA | TRBJ1-1 | NA | TRBV5-5 | TGTGCCAGCAGCTTGCGAGGGCGGGCGTCCACTGAAGCTTTCTTT | CASSLRGRASTEAFF
many | TRBJ1-5 | NA | TRBV28 | TGTGCCAGCAGTTTAGTCGGCCCGGGAGGCAATCAGCCCCAGCATTTT | CASSLVGPGGNQPQHF
NA | TRBJ2-7 | NA | TRBV23-1 | TGCGCCAGCACCCTCCGACAGGAAGAAGGACTTTCCTACGAGCAGTACTTC | CASTLRQEEGLSYEQYF
many | TRBJ1-1 | TRBD1 | TRBV12-3/TRBV12-4 | TGTGCCAGCAGACGGACAGGGCGGACTGAAGCTTTCTTT | CASRRTGRTEAFF
few | TRBJ1-1 | NA | TRBV7-6 | TGTGCCAGCAGCTTAACGGCGGGGGCTGAAGCTTTCTTT | CASSLTAGAEAFF